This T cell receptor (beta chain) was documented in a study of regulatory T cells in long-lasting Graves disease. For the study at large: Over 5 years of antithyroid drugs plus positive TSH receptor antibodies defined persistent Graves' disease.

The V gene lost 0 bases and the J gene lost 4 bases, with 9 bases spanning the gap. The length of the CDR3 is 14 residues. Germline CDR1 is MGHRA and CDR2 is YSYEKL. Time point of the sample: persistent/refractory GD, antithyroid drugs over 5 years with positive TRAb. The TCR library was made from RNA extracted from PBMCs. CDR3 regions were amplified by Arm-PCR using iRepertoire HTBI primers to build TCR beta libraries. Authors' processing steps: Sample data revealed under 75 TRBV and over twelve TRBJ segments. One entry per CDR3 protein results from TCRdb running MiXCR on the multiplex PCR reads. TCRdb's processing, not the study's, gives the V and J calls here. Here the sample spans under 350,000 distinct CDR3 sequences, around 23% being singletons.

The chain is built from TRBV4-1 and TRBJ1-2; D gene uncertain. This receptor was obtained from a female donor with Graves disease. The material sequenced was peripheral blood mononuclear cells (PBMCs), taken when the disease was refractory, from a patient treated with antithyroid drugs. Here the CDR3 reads CASSQEGWGYGYTF. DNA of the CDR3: TGCGCCAGCAGCCAAGAGGGGTGGGGCTATGGCTACACCTTC.